This T cell receptor (beta chain) is drawn from a study of human T cells and chemical hapten exposure. Overall study context: Small volume differences among pooled libraries mainly caused per-sample TCR yield variation.

The time point was: pre-sensitization, week 0. Treatment given: therapeutic diphenylcyclopropenone sensitization with weekly scalp DPC. Total RNA was isolated from whole blood that had not been fractionated. Trimming left V 3 bases short and J 2 bases short, with 12 bases between. The germline V gene has CDR1 KGHSH and CDR2 LQKENI. This CDR3 comprises 15 residues. The library tagged individual cDNA molecules with unique molecular identifiers. Per the original methods: Samples contained a median of 95,638 TCRs, with a range of roughly 20,000 to 750,000. TCRdb analysed the RACE reads with MiXCR anew, one entry per CDR3 protein. The V and J calls were not made by the authors but by TCRdb's processing. This table has approximately 52,000 distinct CDR3 sequences, 9.6% appearing once.

The chain couples TRBV18 to TRBJ2-3, with D perhaps TRBD1 (5 bases). The sequence came from a woman between 25 and 40 years old with alopecia areata. Some clones in this sample may be carry-over from other donors' samples. The source was whole blood, collected in connection with sensitization to the hapten diphenylcyclopropenone (DPC). DNA of the CDR3: TGTGCCAGCTCACCCCGACAGCAGGACACAGATACGCAGTATTTT. The encoded protein is CASSPRQQDTDTQYF.